This TCR beta chain was observed in a study of blood T cell repertoires in COVID-19. CDR3 length: 11 residues. The V gene end was trimmed by 7 bases and the J gene end by 6 bases; junction bases not matched to a gene: 3. In germline, CDR1 is MNHEY, CDR2 SVGAGI. Generated by immunoSEQ multiplex PCR, the TCRdb table keeps only in-frame clones and is missing some. This sample has hundreds of thousands of clones; approximately 90% occur once, and the top ten carry 0.8% to 0.85%. Those enrolled in Seattle joined during active infection and were followed longitudinally afterward. This clonotype originated in a man aged 18 to 35 with COVID-19, enrolled during active disease. Sequencing input: peripheral blood. The V call is TRBV6-5, the J call TRBJ2-7; the match to TRBD1 covers 7 bases. The CDR3 DNA sequence: TGTGCCAGCAAACGACAGGGCGAGCAGTACTTC. Translated, it gives CASKRQGEQYF.